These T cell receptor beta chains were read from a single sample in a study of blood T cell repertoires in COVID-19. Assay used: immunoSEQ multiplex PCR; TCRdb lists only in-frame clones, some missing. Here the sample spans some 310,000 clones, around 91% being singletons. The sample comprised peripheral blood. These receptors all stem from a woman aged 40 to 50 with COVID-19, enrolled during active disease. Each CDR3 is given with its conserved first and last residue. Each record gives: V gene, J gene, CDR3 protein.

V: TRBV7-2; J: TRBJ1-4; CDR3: CASSLDRGRDEKLFF
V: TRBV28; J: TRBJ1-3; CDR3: CASSLTGGTGNTIYF
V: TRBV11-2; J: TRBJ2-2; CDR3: CASSPPPGQGVAGELFF
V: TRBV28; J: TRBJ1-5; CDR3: CASVAGVPVSNQPQHF
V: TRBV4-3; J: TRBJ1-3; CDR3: CASSQGQVSGNTIYF
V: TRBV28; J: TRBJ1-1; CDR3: CASSFHLGTGVTEAFF
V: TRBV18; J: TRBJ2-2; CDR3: CASSPSRTGGATGELFF
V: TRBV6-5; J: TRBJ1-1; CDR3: CASSADRNTEAFF
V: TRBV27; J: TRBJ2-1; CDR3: CASRTGGAHNEQFF
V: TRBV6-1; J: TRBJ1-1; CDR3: CASSETRPGIGQGWGTEAFF
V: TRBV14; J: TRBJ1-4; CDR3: CASSPRDRGFMNEKLFF
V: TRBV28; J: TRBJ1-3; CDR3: CASSPPGHRSGNTIYF
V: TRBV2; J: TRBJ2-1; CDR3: CAGRGASGRGEQFF
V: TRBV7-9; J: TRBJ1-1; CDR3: CASSFTQGATEAFF
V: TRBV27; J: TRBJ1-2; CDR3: CASSTQSRDSNYGYTF
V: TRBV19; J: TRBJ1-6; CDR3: CASTHPESGAYNSPLHF
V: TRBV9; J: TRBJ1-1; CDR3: CASSPLTGNTEAFF
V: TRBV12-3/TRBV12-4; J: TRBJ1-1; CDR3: CASSRLDSHWAFF
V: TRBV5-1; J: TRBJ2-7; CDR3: CASHPSTLGQGDEQYF
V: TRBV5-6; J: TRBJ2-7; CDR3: CASSLPGMPYEQYF
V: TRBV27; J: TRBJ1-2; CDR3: CASSSSTGLSF
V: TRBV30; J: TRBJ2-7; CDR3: CAWSGAGGGIGEQYF
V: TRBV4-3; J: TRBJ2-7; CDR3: CASSPTGSASYEQYF
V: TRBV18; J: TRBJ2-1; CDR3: CASSPSVHDPRQFF
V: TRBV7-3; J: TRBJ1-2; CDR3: CASSLIPGDPGYTF
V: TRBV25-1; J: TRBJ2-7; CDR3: CASSESGRGVYEQYF
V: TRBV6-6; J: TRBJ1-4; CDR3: CASRFRDRGSNEKLFF
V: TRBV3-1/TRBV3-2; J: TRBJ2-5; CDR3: CASSRSGGRQYF
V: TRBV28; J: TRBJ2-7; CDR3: CASSLRGQYSYEQYF
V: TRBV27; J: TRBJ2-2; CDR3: CASSFPGHWNTGELFF
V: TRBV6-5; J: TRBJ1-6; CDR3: CASTGGRNSPLHF
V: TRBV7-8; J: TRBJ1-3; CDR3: CASSIRGSGGASGNTIYF
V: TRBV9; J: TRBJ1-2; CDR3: CASSVASRQGAYGYTF
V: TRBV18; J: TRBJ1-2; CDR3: CASSSSGTGAGGYTF
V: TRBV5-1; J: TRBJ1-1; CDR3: CASSSRGTVTEAFF
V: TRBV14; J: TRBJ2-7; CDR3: CASSFPGLTTEQYF
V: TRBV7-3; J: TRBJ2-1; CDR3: CASSPSSYNEQFF
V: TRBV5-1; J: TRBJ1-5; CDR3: CASSRDSNQPQHF
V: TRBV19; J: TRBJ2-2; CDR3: CASSIGLFTGELFF
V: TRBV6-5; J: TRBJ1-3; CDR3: CASRQGSINTIYF
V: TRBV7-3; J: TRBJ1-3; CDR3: CASSSGTPENTGNTIYF
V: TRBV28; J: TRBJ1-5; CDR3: CASRSDRNNQPQHF
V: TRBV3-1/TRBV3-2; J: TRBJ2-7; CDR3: CASRRGLAGGNLYEQYF
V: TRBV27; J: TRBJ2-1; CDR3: CASSSRQTSGRHNEQFF
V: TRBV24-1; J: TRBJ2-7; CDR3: CATSDSRDRFAPEQYF
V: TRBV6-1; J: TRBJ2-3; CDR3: CASSEGGGFGYTQYF
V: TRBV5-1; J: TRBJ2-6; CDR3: CASSQGGAGANVLTF
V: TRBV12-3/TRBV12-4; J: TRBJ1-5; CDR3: CASSRQSNQPQHF
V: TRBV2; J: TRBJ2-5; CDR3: CASKGTVTVSETQYF
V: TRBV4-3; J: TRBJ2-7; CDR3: CASSQDARGNYEQYF
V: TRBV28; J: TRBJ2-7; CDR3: CASSELREQYF
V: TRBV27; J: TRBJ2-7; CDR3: CASSPLGQGPYEQYF